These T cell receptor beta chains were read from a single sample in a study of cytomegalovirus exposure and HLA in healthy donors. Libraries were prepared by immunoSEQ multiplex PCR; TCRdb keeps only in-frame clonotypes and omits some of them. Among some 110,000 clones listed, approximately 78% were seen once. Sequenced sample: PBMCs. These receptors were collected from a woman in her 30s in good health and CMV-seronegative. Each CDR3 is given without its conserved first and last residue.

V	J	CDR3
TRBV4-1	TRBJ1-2	ASSPTTQGYGYT
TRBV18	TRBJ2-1	ASSPRLGGRSYNEQF
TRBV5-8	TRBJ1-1	ASSRGQGFGLG
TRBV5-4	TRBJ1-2	ASSLARGDGYT
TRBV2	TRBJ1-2	ATRREGRGSYGYT
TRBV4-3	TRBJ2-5	ASSQDIASGGNSATQY
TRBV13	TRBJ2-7	ASSFSGDEQY
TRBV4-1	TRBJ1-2	ASSQPDRVEGYT
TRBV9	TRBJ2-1	ASSVGDRRNEQF
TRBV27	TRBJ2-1	ASSIHPPGYNEQF
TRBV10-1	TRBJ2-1	ASSDGTTKNEQF
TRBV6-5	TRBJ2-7	ASRAGTGPSYEQY
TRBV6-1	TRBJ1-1	ASSEARGGSLKAF
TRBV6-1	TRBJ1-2	ASSEEFGGYGYT